The 24 T cell receptor beta chains below come from one sample, sequenced in a study of Graves' ophthalmopathy and Graves' hyperthyroidism. Scientists amplified the TCR beta CDR3 regions from RNA transcripts. HTBI primers primed a first-round RT-PCR, and a second-round multiplex PCR followed. TCRdb passed the multiplex PCR reads through MiXCR, listing each CDR3 protein once. The sample carries roughly 160,000 distinct CDR3 sequences, approximately 40% recorded once. The sample consisted of peripheral blood. The receptors were gathered from a man aged 25-40 years with Graves' ophthalmopathy.

The count of this clonotype is one. The conserved phenylalanine or tryptophan is not found at the CDR3 terminus, so this likely reflects a read error. The J gene is TRBJ2-2, the V gene TRBV12-3 or TRBV12-4, with D perhaps TRBD1 (5 bases). V dropped 4 bases and J dropped 6 bases, with 9 bases sitting between them. The CDR3 loop spans 13 amino acids. The CDR3 spells CASSSTGPGELFI. In DNA, the CDR3 is TGTGCCAGCAGTTCTACAGGACCCGGGGAGCTGTTTATT.

The chain is built from TRBV6-5 and TRBJ1-2; tentative D call: TRBD1 (6 bases). V lost 4 bases to trimming and J lost 8 bases, with 17 bases between them. Germline assignment: CDR1 MNHEY and CDR2 SVGAGI. The CDR3 loop spans 14 amino acids. The CDR3 DNA follows: TGTGCCAGCAGTTCCCCACGGACAGCAGGAGGCTACACCTTC. It specifies CASSSPRTAGGYTF.

This clonotype was detected ten times or more. J is TRBJ1-6 and V is TRBV25-1; no definite D call. The CDR3 loop spans 13 amino acids. V was pared by 7 bases and J by 8 bases, with 12 bases between. Germline V gene data show CDR1 as MGHDK and CDR2 as SYGVNS. CDR3 protein: CASKPAGDSPLHF. The CDR3 DNA sequence: TGTGCCAGCAAGCCGGCTGGAGATTCACCCCTCCACTTT.

This clonotype was found many times. The CDR3, as DNA: TGTGCCACCAGTGATGCCGGGACAGGGGTCTATCAGCCCCAGCATTTT. Amino acid sequence: CATSDAGTGVYQPQHF. V gene TRBV24-1 combines with J gene TRBJ1-5; TRBD1 aligns across 10 bases. This CDR3 contains 16 residues. Trimming took 3 bases from V and 5 from J; bases not matched to a gene: 6. Germline assignment: CDR1 KGHDR and CDR2 SFDVKD.

The chain combines TRBV6-1 with TRBJ2-7, with TRBD1 matching 7 bases. V lost 5 bases to trimming and J lost 2 bases; unmatched junction nucleotides: 9. The CDR3 runs to 15 residues. The germline V gene has CDR1 MNHNS and CDR2 SASEGT. CDR3 in amino acids: CASSSQDRSTYEQYF. CDR3 DNA: TGTGCCAGCAGTAGCCAGGACAGGTCAACCTACGAGCAGTACTTC.

This clonotype was observed many times. The J gene is TRBJ2-7, the V gene TRBV30; 10 bases agree with TRBD2. The CDR3 consists of 15 residues. V was pared by 3 bases and J by 6 bases, with 11 bases of the junction left unmatched. Per germline, CDR1 GTSNPN and CDR2 SVGIG (reference sequence). The CDR3 nucleotides read TGTGCCTGGAGGAAAGGGCTAGCGGGAGAGGGCGAGCAGTACTTC. As protein: CAWRKGLAGEGEQYF.

This clonotype came up many times. V is TRBV9 and J is TRBJ1-5, with D unclear. The V end lost 0 bases, the J end lost 1 base, and 5 bases lay between the germline ends. The CDR3 is 14 amino acids. Germline V gene sequence: CDR1 SGDLS, CDR2 YYNGEE. The CDR3 is CASSVVGSNQPQHF. The CDR3 DNA reads as TGTGCCAGCAGCGTAGTTGGCAGCAATCAGCCCCAGCATTTT.

The chain has TRBV6-4 and TRBJ1-6, with a weak D call TRBD1 (6 bases). Germline CDR1 reads MRHNA; CDR2 reads SNTAGT. The CDR3 sequence is 15 residues long. The V end was cut by 0 bases, the J end by 10 bases, with 13 bases between. The CDR3 is CASSDSGQGHSPLHF. The CDR3, as DNA: TGTGCCAGCAGTGACTCGGGGCAGGGGCACTCACCCCTCCACTTT.

V and J are TRBV6-2 or TRBV6-3 and TRBJ1-5; D not certain. This CDR3 contains 16 residues. With 0 bases removed from V and 2 bases from J, the gap between germline ends came to 11 bases. Germline-derived CDR1 and CDR2 are MNHEY and SVGEGT. Here the CDR3 reads CASSYSGRQGNQPQHF. In DNA, the CDR3 is TGTGCCAGCAGTTACTCAGGGCGGCAGGGCAATCAGCCCCAGCATTTT.

At least ten counts were recorded for this clonotype. V and J are TRBV19 and TRBJ1-5, with TRBD1 as a possible D gene (6 bases). The CDR3 sequence is 14 residues long. Trimming stripped 5 bases from V and 5 bases from J, with 13 bases between. CDR1 is LNHDA and CDR2 is SQIVND in the germline V gene (reference sequence). Here the CDR3 reads CASSGQTIDQPQHF. In nucleotides, the CDR3 is TGTGCCAGTAGTGGACAGACCATCGATCAGCCCCAGCATTTT.

This clonotype was counted ten times or more. As DNA, the CDR3 is TGTGCCAGCAGTTACTCGTACGAAGAGACCCAGTACTTC. Translation: CASSYSYEETQYF. This chain connects TRBV6-5 to TRBJ2-5, with D hard to call. CDR3 length equals 13 residues. Per germline, CDR1 MNHEY and CDR2 SVGAGI. Trimming removed 0 bases at V and 3 bases at J, with 5 bases between.

The chain employs TRBV28 and TRBJ1-2; 10 positions match TRBD1. CDR3 size: 13 residues. J was trimmed by 5 bases and V by 5 bases; bases with no gene match: 2. Germline V lookup: CDR1 MDHEN, CDR2 SYDVKM. In DNA, the CDR3 is TGTGCCAGCAGTGGGACAGGGGAATATGGCTACACCTTC. It codes for CASSGTGEYGYTF.

The V gene is TRBV11-1, the J gene TRBJ1-1; TRBD1 aligns across 11 bases. J gave up 4 bases and V 6 bases, and 13 bases lay outside the gene matches. Germline V gene lookup returns CDR1 SGHAT and CDR2 FQDESV (reference sequence). CDR3 size: 17 residues. CDR3 in amino acids: CASRRTGGLKIITEAFF. In DNA, the CDR3 is TGTGCCAGCAGACGGACAGGGGGCCTCAAGATTATCACTGAAGCTTTCTTT.

This clonotype appeared a few times. The gene calls are TRBV27 and TRBJ1-6; a weak D match, TRBD1 (5 bases). From germline, CDR1 is MNHEY and CDR2 SMNVEV (reference sequence). This CDR3 is 13 amino acids long. V was pared by 2 bases and J by 12 bases, with 11 bases between. The CDR3 DNA reads as TGTGCCAGCAGTTTAACGCAGGGAGGACCCCTCCACTTT. Encoded protein: CASSLTQGGPLHF.

The rearrangement uses TRBV12-3 or TRBV12-4 and TRBJ2-2; D unresolved. V was shortened by 11 bases and J by 5 bases, with 15 bases between the two germline ends. CDR3 size: 13 residues. DNA for the CDR3: TGTGCCGGCCCCGCCACGGCGACCGGGGAGCTGTTTTTT. This encodes CAGPATATGELFF.

This clonotype was picked up many times. The genes are TRBV29-1 and TRBJ2-2; D gene ambiguous. Germline V CDR1 and CDR2: SQVTM, ANQGSEA. With 5 bases removed from V and 2 bases from J, the gap between germline ends came to 9 bases. This CDR3 region has 13 residues. The CDR3 DNA reads as TGCAGCGTTCCCCAGACCAACACCGGGGAGCTGTTTTTT. This sequence encodes CSVPQTNTGELFF.

This clonotype has a count of ten or more. This chain links TRBV19 with TRBJ2-2; 7 bases align to TRBD1. The CDR3 sequence is 16 residues long. The germline CDR1 and CDR2 sequences are LNHDA and SQIVND (reference sequence). The trim removed 6 bases at V and 0 bases at J, leaving 7 bases unmatched. The CDR3 DNA sequence: TGTGCCAGTAGGGACGACAGGGTCGCGAACACCGGGGAGCTGTTTTTT. Encoded protein: CASRDDRVANTGELFF.

The chain has TRBV20-1 and TRBJ1-1, with a tentative D call TRBD1 (5 bases). V was cut by 3 bases and J by 0 bases, with 8 bases left in between. There are 13 residues in the CDR3. Per germline, CDR1 DFQATT and CDR2 SNEGSKA (reference sequence). The CDR3 sequence is CSARDKVNTEAFF. CDR3 nucleotides: TGCAGTGCTAGGGACAAGGTGAACACTGAAGCTTTCTTT.

This clonotype was detected ten times or more. The chain couples TRBV4-2 to TRBJ1-1, with 8 bases fitting TRBD1. Germline-derived CDR1 and CDR2 are LGHNA and YNFKEQ. The V segment lost 3 bases and the J segment 7 bases; nucleotides outside the gene matches: 7. The CDR3 is 14 residues long. The CDR3: CASSHQRDRGEAFF. The CDR3 coding sequence is TGTGCCAGCAGCCACCAAAGAGACAGGGGTGAAGCTTTCTTT.

The sample holds many counts of this clonotype. The CDR3 loop reads CATSPGDRDYGYTF. The CDR3 DNA reads TGTGCCACCAGTCCTGGGGACAGGGACTATGGCTACACCTTC. V and J are TRBV15 and TRBJ1-2; 9 nucleotides agree with TRBD1. The V segment lost 6 bases and the J segment 3 bases; nucleotides outside the gene matches: 5. Looked up from germline, CDR1 is LNHNV and CDR2 is YYDKDF (reference sequence). The CDR3 has 14 residues.

This clonotype was counted many times. The CDR3 loop reads CAIGGGGQETQYF. In DNA form, the CDR3 reads TGTGCCATCGGAGGCGGTGGGCAAGAGACCCAGTACTTC. V usage is TRBV10-3 and J usage is TRBJ2-5; perhaps TRBD2 as D (5 bases). Germline lookup yields CDR1 ENHRY and CDR2 SYGVKD. The CDR3 contains 13 residues. Trimming shortened V by 8 bases and J by 2 bases, and 12 bases separated the two germline ends.

Many counts were recorded for this clonotype. The chain joins TRBV4-1 to TRBJ2-7; 12 bases are shared with TRBD2. V was clipped by 2 bases and J by 0 bases; unmatched bases: 11. Germline V gene sequence: CDR1 MGHRA, CDR2 YSYEKL. The CDR3 consists of 19 residues. CDR3 residues: CASSQRALAGGGFSYEQYF. CDR3 DNA: TGCGCCAGCAGCCAAAGAGCCCTAGCGGGAGGGGGTTTCTCCTACGAGCAGTACTTC.

The rearrangement uses TRBV7-8 and TRBJ2-2; D is ambiguous. This CDR3 region has 15 residues. Germline loops: CDR1 SGHVS, CDR2 FQNEAQ. Trimming stripped 3 bases from V and 0 bases from J, with 8 bases between. CDR3 in DNA: TGTGCCAGCAGCTTTAGGCGGTCGAACACCGGGGAGCTGTTTTTT. This translates into CASSFRRSNTGELFF.

This clonotype is a singleton in its sample. V usage is TRBV6-1 and J usage is TRBJ2-7, with D tentatively TRBD1 or TRBD2 (5 bases each). Germline V lookup: CDR1 MNHNS, CDR2 SASEGT. The V gene lost 6 bases and the J gene lost 7 bases, with 25 bases spanning the gap. The CDR3 length is 16 residues. The CDR3 is CASSPLHGAGWWEQYF. DNA of the CDR3: TGTGCCAGCAGCCCCTTACACGGGGCAGGATGGTGGGAGCAGTACTTC.